Each of the 30 T cell receptor beta chains below was sequenced from the same sample in a study of spatial heterogeneity in lung cancer (dated by TCRdb to the late 2010s). The sample's time point label is to be understood as: sample taken at primary tumor resection. Without any cell sorting, TCR sequencing was performed on whole RNA extracted either from tumor and nontumor lung tissue or from cryopreserved PBMC samples. The library was prepared using 5' RACE. This sample was sequenced with a NextSeq 500. TCRdb trimmed the raw reads at Q25, called clones with MiXCR and kept productive beta chains. Rows matching on CDR3 protein sequence are summarized as one entry with the most common DNA and genes. This sample lists 80,000 to 95,000 distinct CDR3 sequences; 7% to 9% were detected once. About 7.1% of the sample lies in the top ten. This specimen was PBMCs, taken at surgery. These receptors were collected from a male donor with early-stage non-small cell lung cancer.

The V and J genes are TRBV6-2 or TRBV6-3 and TRBJ2-4; 11 bases align to TRBD2. Germline values: CDR1 MNHEY, CDR2 SVGEGT. After removal of 5 bases from V and 6 bases from J, the junction contained 9 bases not matched to a gene. This CDR3 is built from 16 residues. The CDR3 here is CASSTRLAGSLNIQYF. CDR3 sequence (DNA): TGTGCCAGCAGTACCCGACTAGCGGGGTCCTTAAACATTCAGTACTTC.

This clonotype was detected ten times or more. V is TRBV7-6 and J is TRBJ1-5, with D maybe TRBD1 (5 bases). CDR3 length: 15 amino acids. Trimming took off 0 bases at V and 5 bases at J, with 11 bases between the two ends. Germline values: CDR1 SGHVS, CDR2 FNYEAQ. The CDR3 sequence is CASSLAITGDQPQHF. CDR3 DNA: TGTGCCAGCAGCTTAGCGATAACGGGGGATCAGCCCCAGCATTTT.

This clonotype was detected a few times. The gene calls are TRBV5-1 and TRBJ1-5, with D perhaps TRBD1 (5 bases). Trimming left V 0 bases short and J 7 bases short, with 14 bases between. The CDR3 length is 15 residues. Looked up from germline, CDR1 is SGHRS and CDR2 is YFSETQ. The CDR3 protein is CASSLGAGQGQPQHF. As DNA, the CDR3 is TGCGCCAGCAGCTTGGGGGCAGGGCAAGGACAGCCCCAGCATTTT. The whole variable domain, filled in from reference TRBV5-1 and TRBJ1-5, reads KAGVTQTPRYLIKTRGQQVTLSCSPISGHRSVSWYQQTPGQGLQFLFEYFSETQRNKGNFPGRFSGRQFSNSRSEMNVSTLELGDSALYLCASSLGAGQGQPQHFGDGTRLSIL.

This clonotype was counted a few times. This chain connects TRBV5-1 to TRBJ1-2; weak D call: TRBD1 (5 bases). Germline-derived CDR1 and CDR2 are SGHRS and YFSETQ. Trimming removed 4 bases from V and 2 bases from J, with 9 bases in between. CDR3 length equals 13 residues. For the CDR3, the DNA is TGCGCCAGCAGCCCAGGACACAACTATGGCTACACCTTC. Residues: CASSPGHNYGYTF.

The V gene is TRBV2, the J gene TRBJ2-1; 9 nucleotides align to TRBD1. The CDR3 runs 15 residues. V shed 6 bases and J 8 bases; nucleotides not matched to a gene: 11. From germline, CDR1 is SNHLY and CDR2 FYNNEI. In DNA form, the CDR3 reads TGTGCCAGCAGCTCGGGACAGGGCCAAGTCCATGAGCAGTTCTTC. Residues: CASSSGQGQVHEQFF.

CDR3 in amino acids: CSARSRESTYNEQFF. The CDR3 nucleotides read TGCAGTGCTAGGTCGCGGGAGTCCACCTACAATGAGCAGTTCTTC. The chain links TRBV20-1 to TRBJ2-1; 7 nucleotides match TRBD2. This CDR3 is 15 amino acids long. V was pared by 3 bases and J by 2 bases, with 7 bases of the junction left unmatched. Germline V gene lookup returns CDR1 DFQATT and CDR2 SNEGSKA (reference sequence).

V and J are TRBV29-1 and TRBJ2-5, with D unresolved. Germline V gene data show CDR1 as SQVTM and CDR2 as ANQGSEA. Trimming removed 1 base at V and 4 bases at J, with 13 bases between. This CDR3 is built from 14 residues. CDR3: CSVEARVVGETQYF. Here the CDR3 DNA reads TGCAGCGTTGAAGCTCGGGTAGTCGGAGAGACCCAGTACTTC.

This clonotype occurred a few times. The J gene is TRBJ1-5, the V gene TRBV6-2 or TRBV6-3; unclear D gene. The V end lost 7 bases, the J end lost 2 bases, and 15 bases lay between the germline ends. The germline CDR1 and CDR2 sequences are MNHEY and SVGEGT. CDR3 size: 15 residues. CDR3 DNA: TGTGCCAGCATGGACGGGTCCTGGGGCAATCAGCCCCAGCATTTT. Amino acid sequence: CASMDGSWGNQPQHF.

This clonotype has ten or more counts. The J gene is TRBJ1-6, the V gene TRBV29-1; 9 bases map to TRBD1. J was trimmed by 7 bases and V by 6 bases; bases with no gene match: 7. Per germline, CDR1 SQVTM and CDR2 ANQGSEA. The CDR3 has 14 amino acids. CDR3 sequence: CSVVTGTGNSPLHF. The CDR3 DNA is TGCAGCGTCGTGACCGGGACAGGGAATTCACCCCTCCACTTT.

This clonotype was detected only a few times. CDR3 protein: CASSIKRLAGGPGSYNEQFF. The CDR3 coding sequence is TGTGCCAGTAGTATCAAGAGACTAGCGGGAGGGCCGGGGTCGTACAATGAGCAGTTCTTC. The chain recombines TRBV19 with TRBJ2-1; 14 bases are shared with TRBD2. The V gene end was trimmed by 3 bases and the J gene end by 4 bases; junction bases not matched to a gene: 14. The germline gives CDR1 LNHDA, CDR2 SQIVND (reference sequence). CDR3 size: 20 residues.

In its sample, this clonotype was seen a few times. V is TRBV7-9 and J is TRBJ2-5; tentative D call: TRBD2 (5 bases). Germline-derived CDR1 and CDR2 are SEHNR and FQNEAQ (reference sequence). CDR3 size: 14 residues. Deletions cut 0 bases from V and 5 bases from J, with 10 bases between. CDR3 coding DNA: TGTGCCAGCAGCTTAGCCGGGGTGAGCGAGACCCAGTACTTC. Its translation: CASSLAGVSETQYF.

This clonotype was detected ten times or more. This rearrangement joins TRBV27 to TRBJ1-1, with TRBD1 identical over 9 bases. The CDR3 spans 18 residues. The V segment lost 0 bases and the J segment 1 base; nucleotides outside the gene matches: 9. The germline gives CDR1 MNHEY, CDR2 SMNVEV (reference sequence). The CDR3 nucleotides read TGTGCCAGCAGTTTATCGATCGGACAGGGGAAGGCGAACACTGAAGCTTTCTTT. Encoded protein: CASSLSIGQGKANTEAFF.

The chain employs TRBV4-1 and TRBJ1-1; weak D call: TRBD1 (5 bases). The CDR3 consists of 13 residues. Germline V CDR1 and CDR2: MGHRA, YSYEKL. Trimming left V 0 bases short and J 11 bases short, with 13 bases between. CDR3 sequence: CASSQDRVGAAFF. CDR3 sequence (DNA): TGCGCCAGCAGCCAAGACAGGGTCGGGGCGGCTTTCTTT.

This clonotype was detected only a few times. The chain recombines TRBV5-4 with TRBJ2-7; no clear D gene. The CDR3 spans 14 residues. V lost 1 base and J 0 bases, leaving 8 bases between the germline ends. The germline gives CDR1 SGHNT, CDR2 YYREEE (reference sequence). CDR3 nucleotide sequence: TGTGCCAGCAGCTTGAAGGACGGCTCCTACGAGCAGTACTTC. Protein: CASSLKDGSYEQYF. Full variable domain (remainder filled in from reference TRBV5-4 and TRBJ2-7): ETGVTQSPTHLIKTRGQQVTLRCSSQSGHNTVSWYQQALGQGPQFIFQYYREEENGRGNFPPRFSGLQFPNYSSELNVNALELDDSALYLCASSLKDGSYEQYFGPGTRLTVT.

This clonotype came up a few times. The rearrangement uses TRBV19 and TRBJ2-3; D call uncertain. This CDR3 is built from 15 residues. Trimming cost V 1 base and J 2 bases, with 10 bases left between them. Germline-derived CDR1 and CDR2 are LNHDA and SQIVND (reference sequence). The CDR3 is CASSIAVPPTDTQYF. The CDR3 DNA reads as TGTGCCAGTAGTATAGCGGTACCCCCCACAGATACGCAGTATTTT.

This clonotype was recorded many times. The V and J genes are TRBV18 and TRBJ2-1, with 7 nucleotides matching TRBD1. CDR1 and CDR2 (germline): KGHSH, LQKENI. V lost 1 base to trimming and J lost 4 bases; unmatched junction nucleotides: 7. The CDR3 is 16 residues long. The CDR3 DNA sequence: TGTGCCAGCTCACCACGCGACAGGGTAGGATACAATGAGCAGTTCTTC. The encoded protein is CASSPRDRVGYNEQFF.

This clonotype appeared a few times. The chain is built from TRBV5-1 and TRBJ1-1; maybe TRBD1 (5 bases). Germline V gene lookup returns CDR1 SGHRS and CDR2 YFSETQ. The CDR3 covers 16 residues. V shed 4 bases and J shed 0 bases, with 16 bases lying between them. CDR3: CASSPEAAGLNTEAFF. DNA of the CDR3: TGCGCCAGCAGCCCGGAAGCCGCGGGACTGAACACTGAAGCTTTCTTT.

In this sample, this clonotype turned up a few times. The chain's CDR3 is CSASNRQGAGEQYF. The CDR3 nucleotides read TGCAGTGCTAGCAACAGACAGGGGGCGGGAGAGCAGTACTTC. V and J are TRBV20-1 and TRBJ2-7; TRBD1 matches 10 bases. The CDR3 covers 14 residues. J was trimmed by 7 bases and V by 3 bases; bases with no gene match: 9. Germline V lookup: CDR1 DFQATT, CDR2 SNEGSKA (reference sequence).

This chain links TRBV20-1 with TRBJ2-3; D may be TRBD1 (6 bases). Trimming pared 0 bases from V and 3 bases from J, leaving 16 bases between. The CDR3 contains 16 residues. From germline, CDR1 is DFQATT and CDR2 SNEGSKA (reference sequence). This CDR3 reads CSAREWNREWTDTQYF. The CDR3, as DNA: TGCAGTGCTAGAGAATGGAACAGGGAATGGACAGATACGCAGTATTTT.

This clonotype was seen many times. This chain uses TRBV3-1 with TRBJ2-1; no firm D call. The CDR3 has 13 amino acids. Germline V lookup: CDR1 LGHDT, CDR2 YNNKEL (reference sequence). Trimming removed 0 bases from V and 12 bases from J, with 12 bases in between. For the CDR3, the DNA is TGTGCCAGCAGCCAAGATCGAAACCCCCGGCAGTTCTTC. This gives the protein CASSQDRNPRQFF.

In this sample, this clonotype turned up many times. The chain uses TRBV12-3 or TRBV12-4 and TRBJ2-5; 7 positions agree with TRBD2. The CDR3 contains 13 residues. The V and J ends lost 5 bases and 7 bases, in that order; junction bases with no gene match: 7. CDR3 nucleotide sequence: TGTGCCAGCAGTCTCAGGGAGGGTGTGACCCAGTACTTC. Its protein product is CASSLREGVTQYF.

V usage is TRBV24-1 and J usage is TRBJ2-2; no definite D call. V lost 2 bases, J lost 0 bases, and 6 bases lay in between. This CDR3 has 15 residues. Per germline, CDR1 KGHDR and CDR2 SFDVKD. In DNA, the CDR3 is TGTGCCACCAGTGATTCATCGACGAACACCGGGGAGCTGTTTTTT. This encodes CATSDSSTNTGELFF.

In this sample, this clonotype turned up a few times. V gene TRBV6-2 or TRBV6-3 combines with J gene TRBJ2-7; D remains unclear. The CDR3 is made up of 13 amino acids. Trimming took off 2 bases at V and 6 bases at J, with 11 bases between the two ends. Germline V gene data show CDR1 as MNHEY and CDR2 as SVGEGT. The CDR3 coding sequence is TGTGCCAGCAGTTACACGGCTAAACGCGAGCAGTACTTC. Translating it yields CASSYTAKREQYF.

The CDR3 is CAISQGPEQYF. For the CDR3, the DNA is TGTGCCATTTCACAGGGCCCCGAGCAGTACTTC. This chain uses TRBV27 with TRBJ2-7; D is possibly TRBD1 (6 bases). The length of the CDR3 is 11 residues. V lost 10 bases, J lost 6 bases, and 13 bases lay in between. Germline CDR1 reads MNHEY; CDR2 reads SMNVEV (reference sequence).

CDR3 in DNA: TGTGCCGCGGAGGCCCCTGGCTACACCTTC. This sequence encodes CAAEAPGYTF. The chain links TRBV6-2 or TRBV6-3 to TRBJ1-2; D unresolved. Germline CDR1 MNHEY, CDR2 SVGEGT. The length of the CDR3 is 10 residues. V was cut by 11 bases and J by 7 bases, with 11 bases left in between.

This clonotype came up a few times. The chain combines TRBV28 with TRBJ2-5, with a weak D call TRBD2 (7 bases). CDR3 size: 15 residues. Germline V gene data show CDR1 as MDHEN and CDR2 as SYDVKM. V was trimmed by 10 bases and J by 4 bases, leaving 22 bases between them. The CDR3 DNA follows: TGTGCCACCTCTTGGGGGGCGGGGGACGGAGAGACCCAGTACTTC. Its translation is CATSWGAGDGETQYF.

There are many counts of this clonotype. The genes are TRBV10-3 and TRBJ2-1; perhaps TRBD2 as D (6 bases). Trimming shortened V by 2 bases and J by 0 bases, and 8 bases separated the two germline ends. The germline CDR1 and CDR2 sequences are ENHRY and SYGVKD. CDR3 size: 15 residues. The CDR3 spells CAISEGGSSYNEQFF. In DNA form, the CDR3 reads TGTGCCATCAGTGAGGGGGGGAGCTCCTACAATGAGCAGTTCTTC.

Only a few counts were recorded for this clonotype. This chain connects TRBV20-1 to TRBJ2-5; 10 bases line up with TRBD2. Germline CDR1 and CDR2: DFQATT and SNEGSKA (reference sequence). This CDR3 region has 18 residues. Here the CDR3 reads CIPLSVGSGGLSEETQYF. The CDR3 coding sequence is TGCATCCCCCTTAGCGTTGGTAGCGGGGGGCTATCTGAAGAGACCCAGTACTTC.

This clonotype was seen repeatedly, ten times or more. CDR3 in DNA: TGCAGCGTTGGGGGCCAGGGGGTAGAGACCCAGTACTTC. Translated: CSVGGQGVETQYF. The chain combines TRBV29-1 with TRBJ2-5; 7 bases map to TRBD1. The CDR3 spans 13 residues. After removal of 4 bases from V and 4 bases from J, the junction contained 6 bases not matched to a gene. Germline V gene sequence: CDR1 SQVTM, CDR2 ANQGSEA.

This clonotype appeared many times. The genes are TRBV4-3 and TRBJ2-2; D unresolved. The CDR3 consists of 16 residues. Germline CDR1 is LGHNA and CDR2 is YSLEER. Trimming took 4 bases from V and 0 from J, leaving 12 bases between them. CDR3 in amino acids: CASSLQKTANTGELFF. CDR3 in DNA: TGCGCCAGCAGCCTACAGAAAACAGCGAACACCGGGGAGCTGTTTTTT.